The T cell receptor beta chain described here comes from a study of beta chain features in type 1 diabetes. General observations from the study: A greater similarity of naive, central memory and Treg TCRB repertoires was seen among patients than among healthy donors.

The table lists this clone with many counts. The antigen is undetermined. V was clipped by 1 base and J by 6 bases; unmatched bases: 13. The CDR3 loop spans 18 amino acids. Germline V gives CDR1 LGHNA, CDR2 YNFKEQ. Reverse transcription of all isolated RNA meant that expressed TCRB transcripts were sequenced. Profiled with immunoSEQ multiplex PCR; TCRdb holds only in-frame clones, not every one. The sample contains over 150,000 clones, approximately 8.1% of which appear only once. V gene TRBV4-2 combines with J gene TRBJ1-5; TRBD1 agrees at 9 bases. The clonotype originates from a man between 18 and 35 years old in good health. The sample was central memory CD4+ T cells from blood. The CDR3 is CASSQVQGAAIRGQPQHF. The CDR3 DNA is TGTGCCAGCAGCCAAGTACAGGGGGCAGCGATAAGGGGTCAGCCCCAGCATTTT.